The subject of this entry is one T cell receptor beta chain. This entry belongs to a study of blood T cell repertoires in COVID-19. Sequenced by immunoSEQ multiplex PCR; TCRdb stores in-frame clones only, minus some. The sample has roughly 330,000 clones, around 87% seen once; the top ten hold about 5%. The CDR3 spans 16 residues. Germline V gene lookup returns CDR1 SGHRS and CDR2 YFSETQ. Trimming took 4 bases from V and 0 from J, leaving 16 bases between them. The V gene is TRBV5-1, the J gene TRBJ1-2, with D maybe TRBD1 (6 bases). The sequenced material came from PBMCs or T cells enriched from blood (not recorded which). The receptor was isolated from a woman aged 25-40 years who had recovered from COVID-19. The CDR3 DNA follows: TGCGCCAGCAGCCCGGACAGCATAAGAGCTAACTATGGCTACACCTTC. It codes for CASSPDSIRANYGYTF.